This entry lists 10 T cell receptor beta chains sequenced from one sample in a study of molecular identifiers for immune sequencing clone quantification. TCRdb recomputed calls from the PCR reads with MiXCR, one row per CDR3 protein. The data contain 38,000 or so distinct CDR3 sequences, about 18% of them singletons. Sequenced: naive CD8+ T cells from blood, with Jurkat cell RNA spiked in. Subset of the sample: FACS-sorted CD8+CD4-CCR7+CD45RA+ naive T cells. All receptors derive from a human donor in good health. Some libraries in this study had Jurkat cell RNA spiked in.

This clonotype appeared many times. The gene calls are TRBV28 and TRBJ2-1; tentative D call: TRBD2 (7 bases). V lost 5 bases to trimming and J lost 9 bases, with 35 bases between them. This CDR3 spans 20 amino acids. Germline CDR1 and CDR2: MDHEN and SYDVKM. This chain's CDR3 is CASSHTGMASGIVPWSEQFF. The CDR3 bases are TGTGCCAGCAGTCATACAGGGATGGCTAGCGGTATAGTCCCCTGGAGTGAGCAGTTCTTC. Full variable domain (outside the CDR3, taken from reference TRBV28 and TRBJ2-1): DVKVTQSSRYLVKRTGEKVFLECVQDMDHENMFWYRQDPGLGLRLIYFSYDVKMKEKGDIPEGYSVSREKKERFSLILESASTNQTSMYLCASSHTGMASGIVPWSEQFFGPGTRLTVL.

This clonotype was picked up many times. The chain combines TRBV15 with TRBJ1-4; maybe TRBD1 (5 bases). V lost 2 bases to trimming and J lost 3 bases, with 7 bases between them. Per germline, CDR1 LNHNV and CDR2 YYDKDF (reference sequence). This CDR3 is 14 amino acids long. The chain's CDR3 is CATSRSRANEKLFF. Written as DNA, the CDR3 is TGTGCCACCAGCAGAAGCAGGGCTAATGAAAAACTGTTTTTT.

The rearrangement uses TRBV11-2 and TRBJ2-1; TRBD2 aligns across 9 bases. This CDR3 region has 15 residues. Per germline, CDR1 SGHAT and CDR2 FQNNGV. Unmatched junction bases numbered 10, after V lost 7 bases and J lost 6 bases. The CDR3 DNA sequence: TGTGCCAGCAACGTTGAGCGGGAGGCCCCCAATGAGCAGTTCTTC. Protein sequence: CASNVEREAPNEQFF.

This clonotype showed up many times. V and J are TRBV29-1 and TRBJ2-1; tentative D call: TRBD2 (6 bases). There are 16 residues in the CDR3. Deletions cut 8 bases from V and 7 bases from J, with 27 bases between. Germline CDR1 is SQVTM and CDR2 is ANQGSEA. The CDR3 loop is CSPLVEGARELNEQFF. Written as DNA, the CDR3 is TGCAGCCCACTTGTAGAGGGTGCGCGGGAATTGAATGAGCAGTTCTTC.

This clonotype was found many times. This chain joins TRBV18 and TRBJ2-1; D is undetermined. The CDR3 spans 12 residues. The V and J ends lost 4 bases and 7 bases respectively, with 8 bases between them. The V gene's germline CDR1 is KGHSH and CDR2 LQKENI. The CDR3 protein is CASSLTRNEQFF. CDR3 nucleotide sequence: TGTGCCAGCTCACTAACTCGGAATGAGCAGTTCTTC. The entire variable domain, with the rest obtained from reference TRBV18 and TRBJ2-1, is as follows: NAGVMQNPRHLVRRRGQEARLRCSPMKGHSHVYWYRQLPEEGLKFMVYLQKENIIDESGMPKERFSAEFPKEGPSILRIQQVVRGDSAAYFCASSLTRNEQFFGPGTRLTVL.

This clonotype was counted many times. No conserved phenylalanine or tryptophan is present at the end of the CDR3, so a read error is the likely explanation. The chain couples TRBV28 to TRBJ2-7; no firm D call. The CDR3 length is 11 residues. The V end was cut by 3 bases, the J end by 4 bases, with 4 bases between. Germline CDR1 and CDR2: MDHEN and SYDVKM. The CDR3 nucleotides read TGTGCCAGCAGTTTGGGATACGAGCAGTACTCC. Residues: CASSLGYEQYS.

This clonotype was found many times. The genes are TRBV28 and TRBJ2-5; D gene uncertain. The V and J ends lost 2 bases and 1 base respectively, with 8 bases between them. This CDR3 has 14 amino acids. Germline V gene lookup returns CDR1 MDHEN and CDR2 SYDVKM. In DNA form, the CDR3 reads TGTGCCAGCAGTTTACCTTTCGGCCAAGAGACCCAGTACTTC. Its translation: CASSLPFGQETQYF.

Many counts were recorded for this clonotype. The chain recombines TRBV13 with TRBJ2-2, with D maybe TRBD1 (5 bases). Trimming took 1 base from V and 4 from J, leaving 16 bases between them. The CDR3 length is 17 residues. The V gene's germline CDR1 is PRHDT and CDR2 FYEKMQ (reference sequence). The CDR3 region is CASSLAGRESVTGELFF. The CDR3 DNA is TGTGCCAGCAGCTTAGCCGGCAGGGAATCGGTCACCGGGGAGCTGTTTTTT. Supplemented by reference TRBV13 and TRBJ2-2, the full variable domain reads AAGVIQSPRHLIKEKRETATLKCYPIPRHDTVYWYQQGPGQDPQFLISFYEKMQSDKGSIPDRFSAQQFSDYHSELNMSSLELGDSALYFCASSLAGRESVTGELFFGEGSRLTVL.

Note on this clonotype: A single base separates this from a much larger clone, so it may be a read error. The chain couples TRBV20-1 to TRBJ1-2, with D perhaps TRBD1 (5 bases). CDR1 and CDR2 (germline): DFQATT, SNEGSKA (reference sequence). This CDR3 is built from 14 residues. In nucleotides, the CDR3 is TGCACCACAGACCCGGGGGACTATCTCGGTGGCTACACCTTC. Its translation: CTTDPGDYLGGYTF.

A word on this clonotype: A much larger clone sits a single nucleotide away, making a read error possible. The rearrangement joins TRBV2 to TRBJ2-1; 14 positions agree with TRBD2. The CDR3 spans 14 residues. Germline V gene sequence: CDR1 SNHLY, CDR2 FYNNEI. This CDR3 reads CASSNGLAGGEQLF. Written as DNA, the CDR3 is TGTGCCAGCTCGAACGGACTAGCGGGGGGTGAGCAGCTCTTC.